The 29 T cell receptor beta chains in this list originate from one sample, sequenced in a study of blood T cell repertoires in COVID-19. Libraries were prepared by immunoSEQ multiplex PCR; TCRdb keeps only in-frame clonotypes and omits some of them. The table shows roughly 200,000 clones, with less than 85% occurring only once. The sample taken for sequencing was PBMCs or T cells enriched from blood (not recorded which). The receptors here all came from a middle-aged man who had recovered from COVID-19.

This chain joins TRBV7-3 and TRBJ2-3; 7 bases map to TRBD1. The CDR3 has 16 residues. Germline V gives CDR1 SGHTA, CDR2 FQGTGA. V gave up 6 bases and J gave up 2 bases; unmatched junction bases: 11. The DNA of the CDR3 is TGTGCCAGCAGTCTATCAGGGGGTTGGGTCACAGATACGCAGTATTTT. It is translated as CASSLSGGWVTDTQYF. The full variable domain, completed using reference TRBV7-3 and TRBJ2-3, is GAGVSQTPSNKVTEKGKYVELRCDPISGHTALYWYRQSLGQGPEFLIYFQGTGAADDSGLPNDRFFAVRPEGSVSTLKIQRTERGDSAVYLCASSLSGGWVTDTQYFGPGTRLTVL.

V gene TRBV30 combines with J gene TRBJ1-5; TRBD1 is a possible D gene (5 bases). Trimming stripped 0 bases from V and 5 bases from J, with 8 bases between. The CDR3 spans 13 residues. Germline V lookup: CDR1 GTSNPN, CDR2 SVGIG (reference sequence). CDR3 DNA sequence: TGTGCCTGGAGTGTCGACAGTGATCAGCCCCAGCATTTT. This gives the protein CAWSVDSDQPQHF.

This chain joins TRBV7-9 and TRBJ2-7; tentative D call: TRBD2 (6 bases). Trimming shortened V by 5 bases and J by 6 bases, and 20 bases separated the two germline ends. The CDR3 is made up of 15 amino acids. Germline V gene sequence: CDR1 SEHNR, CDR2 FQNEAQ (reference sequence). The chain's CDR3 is CASSEAGHSTAEQYF. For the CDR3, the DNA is TGTGCCAGCAGCGAGGCGGGGCATTCGACGGCCGAGCAGTACTTC.

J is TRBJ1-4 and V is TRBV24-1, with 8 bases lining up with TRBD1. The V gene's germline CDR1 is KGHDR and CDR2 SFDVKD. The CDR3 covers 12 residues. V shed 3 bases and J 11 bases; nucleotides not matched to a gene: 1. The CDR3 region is CATSDRTGKLFF. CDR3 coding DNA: TGTGCCACCAGTGATAGGACAGGGAAACTGTTTTTT.

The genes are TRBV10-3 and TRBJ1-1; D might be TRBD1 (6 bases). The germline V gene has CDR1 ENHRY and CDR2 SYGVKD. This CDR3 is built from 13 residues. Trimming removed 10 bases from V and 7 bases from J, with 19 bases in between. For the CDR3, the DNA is TGTGCCACCGGAGCGACAGGAGAACTTGAAGCTTTCTTT. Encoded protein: CATGATGELEAFF.

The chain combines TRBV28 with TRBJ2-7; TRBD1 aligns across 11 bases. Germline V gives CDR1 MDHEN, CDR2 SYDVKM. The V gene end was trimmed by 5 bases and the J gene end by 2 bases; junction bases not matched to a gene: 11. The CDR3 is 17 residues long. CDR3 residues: CASSPLGQGARPYEQYF. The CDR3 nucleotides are TGTGCCAGCAGTCCCCTTGGACAGGGGGCCCGTCCCTACGAGCAGTACTTC.

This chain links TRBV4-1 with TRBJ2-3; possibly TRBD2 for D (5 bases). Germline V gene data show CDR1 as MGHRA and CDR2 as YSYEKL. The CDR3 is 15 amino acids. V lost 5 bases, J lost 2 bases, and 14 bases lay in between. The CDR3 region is CASSERGFITDTQYF. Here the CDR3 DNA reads TGCGCCAGCAGCGAAAGAGGGTTCATCACAGATACGCAGTATTTT.

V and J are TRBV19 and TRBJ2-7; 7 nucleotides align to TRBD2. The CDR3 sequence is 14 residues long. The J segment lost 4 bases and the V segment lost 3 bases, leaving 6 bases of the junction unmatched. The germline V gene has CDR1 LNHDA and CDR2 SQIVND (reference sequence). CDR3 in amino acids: CASSIPGLRYEQYF. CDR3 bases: TGTGCCAGTAGTATTCCGGGACTACGATACGAGCAGTACTTC.

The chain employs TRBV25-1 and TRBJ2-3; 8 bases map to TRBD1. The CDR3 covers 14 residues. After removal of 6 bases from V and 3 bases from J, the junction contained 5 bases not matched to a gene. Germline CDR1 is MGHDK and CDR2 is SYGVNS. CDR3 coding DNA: TGTGCCAGCAGCACAGGGGGAAAGACAGATACGCAGTATTTT. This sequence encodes CASSTGGKTDTQYF. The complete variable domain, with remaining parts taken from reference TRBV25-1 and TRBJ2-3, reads EADIYQTPRYLVIGTGKKITLECSQTMGHDKMYWYQQDPGMELHLIHYSYGVNSTEKGDLSSESTVSRIRTEHFPLTLESARPSHTSQYLCASSTGGKTDTQYFGPGTRLTVL.

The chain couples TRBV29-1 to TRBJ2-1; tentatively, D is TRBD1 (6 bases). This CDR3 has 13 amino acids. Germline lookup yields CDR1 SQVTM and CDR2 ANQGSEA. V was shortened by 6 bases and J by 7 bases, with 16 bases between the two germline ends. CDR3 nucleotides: TGCAGCGTCCTATCGGACAGTCAAAATGAGCAGTTCTTC. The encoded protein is CSVLSDSQNEQFF.

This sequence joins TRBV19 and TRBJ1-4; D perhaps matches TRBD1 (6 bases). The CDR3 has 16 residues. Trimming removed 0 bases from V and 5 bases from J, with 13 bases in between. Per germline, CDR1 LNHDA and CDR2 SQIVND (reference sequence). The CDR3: CASSIDARTENEKLFF. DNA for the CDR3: TGTGCCAGTAGTATAGATGCCCGGACAGAAAATGAAAAACTGTTTTTT.

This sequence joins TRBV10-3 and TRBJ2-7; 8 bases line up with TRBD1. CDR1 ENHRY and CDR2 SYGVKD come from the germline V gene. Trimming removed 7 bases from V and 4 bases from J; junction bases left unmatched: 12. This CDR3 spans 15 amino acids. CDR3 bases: TGTGCCATCAAGAACCGGACAGGGAGCCGGTACGAGCAGTACTTC. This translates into CAIKNRTGSRYEQYF.

The CDR3, as DNA: TGTGCCAGCAGCGGACGACAGGGTGAGACTGAAGCTTTCTTT. Amino acid sequence: CASSGRQGETEAFF. The J gene is TRBJ1-1, the V gene TRBV9; 7 positions agree with TRBD1. The germline CDR1 and CDR2 sequences are SGDLS and YYNGEE. The trim removed 3 bases at V and 5 bases at J, leaving 7 bases unmatched. The CDR3 consists of 14 residues.

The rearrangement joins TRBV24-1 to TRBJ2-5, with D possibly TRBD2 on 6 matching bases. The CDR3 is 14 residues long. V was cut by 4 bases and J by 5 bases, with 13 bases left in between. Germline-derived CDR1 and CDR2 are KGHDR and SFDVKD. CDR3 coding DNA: TGTGCCACCAGTGACTCCGGGAGAGCGGAGACCCAGTACTTC. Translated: CATSDSGRAETQYF.

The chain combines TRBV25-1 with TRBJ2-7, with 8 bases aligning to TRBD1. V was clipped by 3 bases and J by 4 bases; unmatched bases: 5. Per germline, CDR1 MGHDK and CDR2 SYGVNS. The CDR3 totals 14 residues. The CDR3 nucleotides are TGTGCCAGCAGTGACACAGGGGGTATATACGAGCAGTACTTC. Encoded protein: CASSDTGGIYEQYF.

The DNA of the CDR3 is TGTGCCAGCCAAGGGGGCAGGACGAACACTGAAGCTTTCTTT. This encodes CASQGGRTNTEAFF. This sequence joins TRBV6-5 and TRBJ1-1; 7 bases fit TRBD1. The CDR3 is 14 amino acids. V gave up 8 bases and J gave up 1 base; unmatched junction bases: 7. Germline CDR1 MNHEY, CDR2 SVGAGI.

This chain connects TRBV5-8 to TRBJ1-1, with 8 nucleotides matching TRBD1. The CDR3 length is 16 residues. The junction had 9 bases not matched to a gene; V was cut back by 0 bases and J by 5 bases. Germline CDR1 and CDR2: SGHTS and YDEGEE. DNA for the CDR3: TGTGCCAGCAGCTTGGTCGGGACAGGTTGGGGTACTGAAGCTTTCTTT. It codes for CASSLVGTGWGTEAFF.

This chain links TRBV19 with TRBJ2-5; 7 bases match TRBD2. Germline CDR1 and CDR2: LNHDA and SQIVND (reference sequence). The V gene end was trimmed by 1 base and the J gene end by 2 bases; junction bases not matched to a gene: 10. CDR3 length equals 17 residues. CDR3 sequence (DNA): TGTGCCAGTAGTATAGTTTTCCTAGCGGATGGGCAAGAGACCCAGTACTTC. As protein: CASSIVFLADGQETQYF.

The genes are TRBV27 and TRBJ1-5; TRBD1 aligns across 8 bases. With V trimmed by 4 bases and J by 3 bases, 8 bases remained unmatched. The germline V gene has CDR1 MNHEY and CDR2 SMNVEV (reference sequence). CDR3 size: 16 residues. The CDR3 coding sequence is TGTGCCAGCAGTTCCCTCAACAGGGGGGACAATCAGCCCCAGCATTTT. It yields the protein CASSSLNRGDNQPQHF.

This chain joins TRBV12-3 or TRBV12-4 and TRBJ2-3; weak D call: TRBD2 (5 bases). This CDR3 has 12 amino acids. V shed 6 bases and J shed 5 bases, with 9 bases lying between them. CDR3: CASSLEGDTQYF. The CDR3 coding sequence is TGTGCCAGCAGCCTAGAGGGAGATACGCAGTATTTT.

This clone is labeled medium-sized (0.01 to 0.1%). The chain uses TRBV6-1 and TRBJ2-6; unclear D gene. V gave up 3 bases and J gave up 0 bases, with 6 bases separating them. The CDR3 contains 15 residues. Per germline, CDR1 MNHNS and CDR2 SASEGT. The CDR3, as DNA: TGTGCCAGCAGTGATAGGAGCTCTGGGGCCAACGTCCTGACTTTC. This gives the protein CASSDRSSGANVLTF.

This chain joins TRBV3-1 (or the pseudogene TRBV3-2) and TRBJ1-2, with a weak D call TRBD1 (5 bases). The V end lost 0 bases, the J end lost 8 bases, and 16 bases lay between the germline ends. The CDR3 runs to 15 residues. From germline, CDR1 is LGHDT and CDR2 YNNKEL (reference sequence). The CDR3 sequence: CASSQDGRAGIGYTF. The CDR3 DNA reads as TGTGCCAGCAGCCAAGATGGCAGGGCTGGTATAGGCTACACCTTC.

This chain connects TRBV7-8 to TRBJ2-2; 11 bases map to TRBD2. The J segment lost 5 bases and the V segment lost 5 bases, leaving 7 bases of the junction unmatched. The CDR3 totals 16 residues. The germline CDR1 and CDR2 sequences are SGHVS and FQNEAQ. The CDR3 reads CASSKTSGGHTGELFF. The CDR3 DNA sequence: TGTGCCAGCAGCAAAACTAGCGGGGGACATACCGGGGAGCTGTTTTTT.

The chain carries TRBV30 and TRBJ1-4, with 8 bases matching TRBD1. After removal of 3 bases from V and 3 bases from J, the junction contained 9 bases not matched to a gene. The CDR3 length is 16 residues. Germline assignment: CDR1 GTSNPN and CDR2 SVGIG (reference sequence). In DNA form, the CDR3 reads TGTGCCTGGAGGGGGGAGACAGGGGTTGCTAATGAAAAACTGTTTTTT. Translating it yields CAWRGETGVANEKLFF.

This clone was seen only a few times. The CDR3 is CASSKQGFGSYEQYF. DNA for the CDR3: TGTGCCAGCAGTAAACAGGGCTTCGGCAGCTACGAGCAGTACTTC. The rearrangement uses TRBV6-5 and TRBJ2-7, with D perhaps TRBD1 (6 bases). This CDR3 spans 15 amino acids. The germline V gene has CDR1 MNHEY and CDR2 SVGAGI. With 5 bases removed from V and 3 bases from J, the gap between germline ends came to 17 bases.

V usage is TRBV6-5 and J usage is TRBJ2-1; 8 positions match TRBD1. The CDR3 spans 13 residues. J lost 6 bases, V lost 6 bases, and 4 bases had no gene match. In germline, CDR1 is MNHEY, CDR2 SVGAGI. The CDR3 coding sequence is TGTGCCAGCAGCGACAGGGGCATCAATGAGCAGTTCTTC. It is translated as CASSDRGINEQFF.

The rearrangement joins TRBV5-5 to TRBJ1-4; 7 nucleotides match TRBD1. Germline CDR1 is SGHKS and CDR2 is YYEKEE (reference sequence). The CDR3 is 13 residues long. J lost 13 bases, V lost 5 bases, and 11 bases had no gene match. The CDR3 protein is CASSSDRLRGLFF. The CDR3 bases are TGTGCCAGCAGTTCGGACAGGCTGAGGGGACTGTTTTTT.

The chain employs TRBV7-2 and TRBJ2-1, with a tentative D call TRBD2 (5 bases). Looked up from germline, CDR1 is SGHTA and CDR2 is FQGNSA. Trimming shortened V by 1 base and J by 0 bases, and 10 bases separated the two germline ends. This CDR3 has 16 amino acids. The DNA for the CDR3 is TGTGCCAGCAGCTTAGGGTTAGCGAGCTCCTACAATGAGCAGTTCTTC. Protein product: CASSLGLASSYNEQFF. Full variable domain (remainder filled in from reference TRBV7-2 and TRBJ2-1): GAGVSQSPSNKVTEKGKDVELRCDPISGHTALYWYRQSLGQGLEFLIYFQGNSAPDKSGLPSDRFSAERTGGSVSTLTIQRTQQEDSAVYLCASSLGLASSYNEQFFGPGTRLTVL.

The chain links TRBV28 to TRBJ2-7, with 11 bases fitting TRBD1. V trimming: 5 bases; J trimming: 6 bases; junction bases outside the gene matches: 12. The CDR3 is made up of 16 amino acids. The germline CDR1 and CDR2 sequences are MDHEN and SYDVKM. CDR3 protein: CASSPTLGQGAPEQYF. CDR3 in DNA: TGTGCCAGCAGTCCGACCCTCGGACAGGGGGCCCCCGAGCAGTACTTC.